A single sample gave rise to the 3 T cell receptor beta chains below, sequenced in a study of T cell changes during pregnancy in multiple sclerosis. Here immunoSEQ multiplex PCR was the method, and the copy in TCRdb shows in-frame clones only, minus some. The sample consists of tens of thousands of clones, about 89% of them appearing once. Here the sequenced sample was CD4+ T cells from peripheral blood mononuclear cells, taken in the first trimester of pregnancy. The source is a female donor with multiple sclerosis, enrolled in a pregnancy study.

J is TRBJ1-2 and V is TRBV19; TRBD1 is a possible D gene (6 bases). Per germline, CDR1 LNHDA and CDR2 SQIVND (reference sequence). V gave up 5 bases and J gave up 8 bases, with 24 bases separating them. CDR3 size: 16 residues. CDR3 sequence: CASSLRTGGLYHGYTF. CDR3 DNA: TGTGCCAGTAGTCTACGTACGGGGGGGCTCTACCACGGCTACACCTTC.

This chain uses TRBV7-8 with TRBJ2-7, with D tentatively TRBD1 (5 bases). Germline V lookup: CDR1 SGHVS, CDR2 FQNEAQ. V gave up 4 bases and J gave up 3 bases, with 13 bases separating them. The CDR3 has 14 amino acids. CDR3 sequence (DNA): TGTGCCAGCAGCTCCCGGAGACAGTTCTACGAGCAGTACTTC. This codes for CASSSRRQFYEQYF.

The genes are TRBV7-3 and TRBJ2-5; 9 positions match TRBD1. Losses at the gene ends were 4 bases for V and 4 bases for J; bases not matched to a gene: 1. The CDR3 sequence is 13 residues long. Per the germline V gene, CDR1 is SGHTA and CDR2 is FQGTGA. CDR3 residues: CASSSDRGETQYF. The CDR3 DNA reads as TGTGCCAGCAGCTCGGACAGGGGAGAGACCCAGTACTTC. The variable domain in full, completed from reference TRBV7-3 and TRBJ2-5, reads GAGVSQTPSNKVTEKGKYVELRCDPISGHTALYWYRQSLGQGPEFLIYFQGTGAADDSGLPNDRFFAVRPEGSVSTLKIQRTERGDSAVYLCASSSDRGETQYFGPGTRLLVL.